The 24 T cell receptor beta chains in this list originate from one sample, sequenced in a study of blood T cells in healthy people across ages (dated by TCRdb to between 2014 and 2017). The library came from 5' RACE. The sequencing machine was an Illumina HiSeq 2500. A second about 6 to 11 cycle PCR used a sample-barcoded 5' primer and a J-beta primer mix. TCRdb redid the processing of the public reads, applying fastp at Q25 and MiXCR, and retained in-frame beta chains. Here each entry gathers all rows of one CDR3 protein and keeps the most common genes and DNA. The sample profile shows approximately 600,000 distinct CDR3 sequences; roughly three fifths of them were found once. The ten largest clones represent 30% to 45% of the sample. Specimen: blood. Source of these receptors: a man aged 55 to 69 in good health.

The chain uses TRBV12-3 or TRBV12-4 and TRBJ1-5, with 8 bases aligning to TRBD1. This CDR3 has 13 amino acids. V dropped 6 bases and J dropped 6; count of bases not matched to a gene: 4. The CDR3: CASRQGAAQPQHF. The CDR3, as DNA: TGTGCCAGCAGGCAGGGGGCGGCTCAGCCCCAGCATTTT.

The chain uses TRBV6-6 and TRBJ2-7, with D tentatively TRBD1 or TRBD2 (5 bases each). The V end lost 6 bases, the J end lost 1 base, and 16 bases lay between the germline ends. The CDR3 spans 15 residues. From germline, CDR1 is MNHNY and CDR2 SVGAGI (reference sequence). Written as DNA, the CDR3 is TGTGCCAGCAGCTCCGTGGGGGACCCTTCCTACGAGCAGTACTTC. This sequence encodes CASSSVGDPSYEQYF.

The chain carries TRBV5-1 and TRBJ2-3; no clear D. From germline, CDR1 is SGHRS and CDR2 YFSETQ. Between the trimmed V and J ends, which lost 2 bases and 3 bases, there was a span of 10 bases. The CDR3 is made up of 14 amino acids. CDR3 amino acids: CASSFGDRTDTQYF. In DNA, the CDR3 is TGCGCCAGCAGCTTTGGCGATCGGACAGATACGCAGTATTTT.

The chain links TRBV2 to TRBJ2-4; TRBD1 agrees at 9 bases. J lost 3 bases, V lost 1 base, and 7 bases had no gene match. CDR1 and CDR2 from the germline V gene are SNHLY and FYNNEI. This CDR3 region has 17 residues. CDR3 region: CASSEEPGQGHKNIQYF. The CDR3 DNA reads TGTGCCAGCAGTGAAGAACCGGGACAGGGCCACAAAAACATTCAGTACTTC. Combining the CDR3 with reference TRBV2 and TRBJ2-4 gives the whole variable domain EPEVTQTPSHQVTQMGQEVILRCVPISNHLYFYWYRQILGQKVEFLVSFYNNEISEKSEIFDDQFSVERPDGSNFTLKIRSTKLEDSAMYFCASSEEPGQGHKNIQYFGAGTRLSVL.

This rearrangement joins TRBV5-1 to TRBJ1-6; the match to TRBD1 covers 9 bases. Germline CDR1 reads SGHRS; CDR2 reads YFSETQ. V lost 0 bases to trimming and J lost 7 bases; unmatched junction nucleotides: 5. This CDR3 is 16 amino acids long. CDR3 amino acids: CASSLVGQGANSPLHF. CDR3 in DNA: TGCGCCAGCAGCTTGGTGGGACAGGGCGCAAATTCACCCCTCCACTTT.

A few counts support this clonotype. The gene calls are TRBV5-6 and TRBJ2-1; 7 nucleotides match TRBD2. The germline V gene has CDR1 SGHDT and CDR2 YYEEEE. V gave up 4 bases and J gave up 11 bases; unmatched junction bases: 9. CDR3 length: 13 amino acids. The DNA of the CDR3 is TGTGCCAGCAGCCCCGAGTTGCGGGGGAAGCAGTTCTTC. This encodes CASSPELRGKQFF.

In its sample, this clonotype was seen a few times. The chain is built from TRBV29-1 and TRBJ1-5, with no clear D. Deletions cut 5 bases from V and 5 bases from J, with 13 bases between. CDR1 and CDR2 (germline): SQVTM, ANQGSEA. The CDR3 totals 13 residues. The DNA of the CDR3 is TGCAGCGTTCTCAGCACAGTGGATCAGCCCCAGCATTTT. Its translation: CSVLSTVDQPQHF.

The chain links TRBV20-1 to TRBJ2-1, with D perhaps matching TRBD2 (6 bases). The germline V gene has CDR1 DFQATT and CDR2 SNEGSKA (reference sequence). V lost 5 bases and J 6 bases, leaving 17 bases between the germline ends. This CDR3 has 14 residues. CDR3 sequence (DNA): TGCAGTGCTGAACCCGGGACTGGAACCAATGAGCAGTTCTTC. This sequence encodes CSAEPGTGTNEQFF.

The chain employs TRBV28 and TRBJ1-5; D unresolved. V was pared by 6 bases and J by 0 bases, with 6 bases between. The CDR3 consists of 13 residues. The V gene's germline CDR1 is MDHEN and CDR2 SYDVKM. CDR3 coding DNA: TGTGCCAGCAGGGTACATAGCAATCAGCCCCAGCATTTT. Translated, it gives CASRVHSNQPQHF.

V gene TRBV4-2 combines with J gene TRBJ2-3; D ambiguous. Germline CDR1 LGHNA, CDR2 YNFKEQ. V was shortened by 0 bases and J by 4 bases, with 5 bases between the two germline ends. The CDR3 is 13 residues long. The CDR3 reads CASSQDRPDTQYF. For the CDR3, the DNA is TGTGCCAGCAGCCAAGATCGGCCAGATACGCAGTATTTT.

The V call is TRBV6-1, the J call TRBJ2-3; 7 bases fit TRBD2. Germline-derived CDR1 and CDR2 are MNHNS and SASEGT. J gave up 8 bases and V 4 bases, and 9 bases lay outside the gene matches. CDR3 length: 14 amino acids. The CDR3 reads CASSVRPQRGTQYF. The CDR3 bases are TGTGCCAGCAGTGTTCGTCCTCAGCGGGGTACGCAGTATTTT.

This clonotype has more than one count but fewer than ten. The CDR3 here is CASSPFHGPGANVLTF. The CDR3 nucleotides are TGTGCCAGCAGTCCCTTTCACGGCCCTGGGGCCAACGTCCTGACTTTC. The J gene is TRBJ2-6, the V gene TRBV2, with D unresolved. The CDR3 has 16 residues. The V end was cut by 5 bases, the J end by 2 bases, with 13 bases between. In germline, CDR1 is SNHLY, CDR2 FYNNEI. The variable domain in full, with the rest retrieved from reference TRBV2 and TRBJ2-6, is EPEVTQTPSHQVTQMGQEVILRCVPISNHLYFYWYRQILGQKVEFLVSFYNNEISEKSEIFDDQFSVERPDGSNFTLKIRSTKLEDSAMYFCASSPFHGPGANVLTFGAGSRLTVL.

The chain links TRBV10-3 to TRBJ2-3; possibly TRBD1 or TRBD2 for D (5 bases each). Germline CDR1 and CDR2: ENHRY and SYGVKD. Deletions cut 6 bases from V and 5 bases from J, with 21 bases between. The CDR3 totals 16 residues. The CDR3 region is CAISLRGVGGQDTQYF. CDR3 nucleotides: TGTGCCATCAGCCTACGGGGCGTTGGAGGACAAGATACGCAGTATTTT.

The chain recombines TRBV25-1 with TRBJ2-1; TRBD1 matches 9 bases. CDR3 size: 15 residues. Germline values: CDR1 MGHDK, CDR2 SYGVNS. Trimming removed 5 bases from V and 6 bases from J; junction bases left unmatched: 8. The CDR3 region has the DNA TGTGCCAGCAGTAGAACGGGACAGGGAAGCAATGAGCAGTTCTTC. Amino acid sequence: CASSRTGQGSNEQFF.

This clonotype has just a few counts. V usage is TRBV5-1 and J usage is TRBJ2-1, with TRBD1 identical over 7 bases. There are 14 residues in the CDR3. Germline trimming cut 4 bases from V and 2 bases from J; bases unmatched to any gene: 3. The germline gives CDR1 SGHRS, CDR2 YFSETQ. The CDR3, as DNA: TGCGCCAGCAGCGGACAGGCAACCTACAATGAGCAGTTCTTC. This encodes CASSGQATYNEQFF.

As to this clonotype: One base away lies a much larger clone, so this may be a sequencing read error. The chain combines TRBV6-6 with TRBJ2-1; D is perhaps TRBD1 or TRBD2 (5 bases each). V lost 5 bases and J 13 bases, leaving 18 bases between the germline ends. The CDR3 runs 13 residues. CDR1 and CDR2 (germline): MNHNY, SVGAGI (reference sequence). The DNA for the CDR3 is TGTGCCAGCAGTCCTCAAACTATCGGGGCCCAGTTCTTC. Protein product: CASSPQTIGAQFF.

The chain joins TRBV12-3 or TRBV12-4 to TRBJ1-1; perhaps TRBD1 as D (5 bases). The CDR3 sequence is 14 residues long. V was cut by 2 bases and J by 10 bases, with 17 bases left in between. The chain's CDR3 is CASSLLWDVMGAFF. CDR3 bases: TGTGCCAGCAGTTTATTGTGGGACGTAATGGGAGCTTTCTTT.

This clonotype was detected many times. The chain combines TRBV2 with TRBJ2-5; D remains unclear. Germline V CDR1 and CDR2: SNHLY, FYNNEI. V shed 6 bases and J shed 0 bases, with 2 bases lying between them. The CDR3 consists of 11 residues. The CDR3 is CASRYQETQYF. CDR3 nucleotide sequence: TGTGCCAGCAGGTACCAAGAGACCCAGTACTTC.

The chain is built from TRBV6-1 and TRBJ2-7; TRBD2 matches 14 bases. The V gene's germline CDR1 is MNHNS and CDR2 SASEGT. V was pared by 11 bases and J by 4 bases, with 7 bases of the junction left unmatched. The CDR3 is 14 residues long. For the CDR3, the DNA is TGTGCCTGCCGACTAGCGGGGGGGGTGTACGAGCAGTACTTC. Its translation is CACRLAGGVYEQYF.

Ten or more counts support this clonotype. J is TRBJ2-7 and V is TRBV5-5; TRBD2 matches at 13 bases. Germline CDR1 SGHKS, CDR2 YYEKEE (reference sequence). The CDR3 is made up of 14 amino acids. After removal of 3 bases from V and 8 bases from J, the junction contained 5 bases not matched to a gene. The CDR3 DNA reads TGTGCCAGCAGCTACACTAGCGGGGGGGAGCAGCAGTACTTC. Amino acid sequence: CASSYTSGGEQQYF. The whole variable domain, remainder taken from reference TRBV5-5 and TRBJ2-7, is DAGVTQSPTHLIKTRGQQVTLRCSPISGHKSVSWYQQVLGQGPQFIFQYYEKEERGRGNFPDRFSARQFPNYSSELNVNALLLGDSALYLCASSYTSGGEQQYFGPGTRLTVT.

This sequence joins TRBV7-9 and TRBJ1-6; 8 bases line up with TRBD1. Looked up from germline, CDR1 is SEHNR and CDR2 is FQNEAQ (reference sequence). V shed 0 bases and J 4 bases; nucleotides not matched to a gene: 5. The CDR3 covers 17 residues. CDR3 amino acids: CASSLAKTGEYNSPLHF. The CDR3 DNA reads as TGTGCCAGCAGCTTAGCCAAGACAGGGGAGTATAATTCACCCCTCCACTTT.

This clonotype was observed many times. The V and J genes are TRBV12-3 or TRBV12-4 and TRBJ1-2; 8 bases map to TRBD1. V dropped 6 bases and J dropped 6; count of bases not matched to a gene: 6. The CDR3 spans 13 residues. Written as DNA, the CDR3 is TGTGCCAGCAGGGCCCGGGACAGGAATGGCTACACCTTC. This encodes CASRARDRNGYTF.

The rearrangement uses TRBV5-1 and TRBJ2-1, with a weak D call TRBD1 (5 bases). V was cut by 2 bases and J by 0 bases, with 9 bases left in between. From germline, CDR1 is SGHRS and CDR2 YFSETQ. The CDR3 extends over 15 amino acids. DNA for the CDR3: TGCGCCAGCAGCTTCCAGGGAAGCTCCTACAATGAGCAGTTCTTC. Translating gives CASSFQGSSYNEQFF.

The rearrangement uses TRBV12-3 or TRBV12-4 and TRBJ1-5; TRBD1 matches at 7 bases. Trimming at V came to 9 bases and at J to 7 bases, leaving 6 bases not matched to a gene. The CDR3 sequence is 12 residues long. CDR3 loop: CASSQGGQPQHF. CDR3 DNA sequence: TGTGCCAGTTCCCAGGGGGGCCAGCCCCAGCATTTT.